The present TCR beta chain was sequenced within a study of cytomegalovirus exposure and HLA in healthy donors. The CDR3 has 15 residues. The germline V gene has CDR1 LGHNT and CDR2 FRNRAP. V was pared by 5 bases and J by 4 bases, with 15 bases between. The study ran its PCR with 60 Vbeta and 13 Jbeta primers. Sequencing was performed with immunoSEQ multiplex PCR; in TCRdb, only in-frame clones are kept and a portion is missing. The profile shows hundreds of thousands of clones, 82% of them singletons. As to this clone: Its antigen is as yet unknown.

Study findings and constraints: As immune exposure information, only CMV serostatus was available. Certain sequence variants were highly shared and formed a cluster, and this cluster was likely a sequencing artifact. Some TCR beta chains (over 150 of them) were listed as cytomegalovirus-associated. Follow-up analysis found HLA locus-dependent TCR association rates, highest for DRB1 and lowest for HLA-C.

The chain recombines TRBV12-5 with TRBJ1-5, with D tentatively TRBD1 (5 bases). The clonotype originates from a man aged 40-49 years in good health and CMV-seropositive. Sequencing was done on a sample of PBMCs. As DNA, the CDR3 is TGTGCTAGTGGTATGGGGGGTTGGACAAATCAGCCCCAGCATTTT. As protein: CASGMGGWTNQPQHF.